A few counts support the clone carrying this TCR beta chain. Looked up from germline, CDR1 is MDHEN and CDR2 is SYDVKM. Between the trimmed V and J ends, which lost 8 bases and 5 bases, there was a span of 9 bases. CDR3 length equals 12 residues. TCRdb reprocessed the RT-PCR reads with MiXCR, giving one entry per CDR3 protein. This sample has approximately 720,000 distinct CDR3 sequences; 14% occur once, and the top ten carry 3.6%. The chain combines TRBV28 with TRBJ1-4; D gene uncertain. Sequenced material: memory CD4+ T cells from blood. The clonotype originates from a female donor in good health, serving as a healthy control. CDR3 sequence reads: CASGGRNEKLFF. The DNA for the CDR3 is TGTGCCAGCGGCGGTAGGAATGAAAAACTGTTTTTT.